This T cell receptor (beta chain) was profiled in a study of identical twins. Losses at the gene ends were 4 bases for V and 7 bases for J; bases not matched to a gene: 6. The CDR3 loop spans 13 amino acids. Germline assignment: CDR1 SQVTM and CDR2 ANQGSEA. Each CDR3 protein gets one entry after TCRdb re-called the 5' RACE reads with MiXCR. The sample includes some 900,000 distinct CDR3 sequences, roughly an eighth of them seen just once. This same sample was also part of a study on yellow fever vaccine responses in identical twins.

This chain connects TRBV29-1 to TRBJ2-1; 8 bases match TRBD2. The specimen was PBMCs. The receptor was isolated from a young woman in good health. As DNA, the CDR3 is TGCAGCGTTGGTGGCGGGAGGAGTAATGAGCAGTTCTTC. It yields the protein CSVGGGRSNEQFF.